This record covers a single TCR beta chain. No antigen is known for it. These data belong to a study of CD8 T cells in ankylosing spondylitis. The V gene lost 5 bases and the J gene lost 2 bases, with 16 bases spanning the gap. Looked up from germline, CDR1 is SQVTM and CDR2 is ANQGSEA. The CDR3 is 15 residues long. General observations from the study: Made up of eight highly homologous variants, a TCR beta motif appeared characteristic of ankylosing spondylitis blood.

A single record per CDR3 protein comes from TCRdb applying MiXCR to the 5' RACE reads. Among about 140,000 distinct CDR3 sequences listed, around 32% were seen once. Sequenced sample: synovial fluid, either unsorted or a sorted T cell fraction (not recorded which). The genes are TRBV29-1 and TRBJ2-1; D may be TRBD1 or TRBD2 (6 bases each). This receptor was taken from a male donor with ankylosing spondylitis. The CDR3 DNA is TGCAGCGTTATCGGGGGCCGCTCAACCTACAATGAGCAGTTCTTC. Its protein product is CSVIGGRSTYNEQFF.